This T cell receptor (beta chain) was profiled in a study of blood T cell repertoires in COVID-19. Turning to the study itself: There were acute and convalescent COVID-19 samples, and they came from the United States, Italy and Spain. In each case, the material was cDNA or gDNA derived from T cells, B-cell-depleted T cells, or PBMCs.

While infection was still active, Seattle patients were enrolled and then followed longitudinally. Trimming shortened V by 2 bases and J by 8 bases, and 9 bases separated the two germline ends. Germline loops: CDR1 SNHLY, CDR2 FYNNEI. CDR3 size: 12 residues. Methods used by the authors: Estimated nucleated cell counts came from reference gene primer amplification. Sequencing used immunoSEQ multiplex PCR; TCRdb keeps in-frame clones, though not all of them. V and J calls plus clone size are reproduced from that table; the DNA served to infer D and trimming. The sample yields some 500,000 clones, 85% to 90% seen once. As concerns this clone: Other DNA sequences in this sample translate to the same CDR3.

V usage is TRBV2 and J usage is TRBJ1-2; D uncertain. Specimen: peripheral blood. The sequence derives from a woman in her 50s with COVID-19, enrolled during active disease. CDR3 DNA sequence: TGTGCCAGCAGTGAAAGTGGCCGAGGCTACACCTTC. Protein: CASSESGRGYTF.